Below, one T cell receptor beta chain is given with its context. What it binds is unknown. This table comes from immunoSEQ multiplex PCR, and its TCRdb copy is limited to in-frame clones, with some not included. The table includes around 1.5 million clones, 95% to 99% detected once. These data originate in a study of shared clonotypes between healthy human individuals. Study outcomes and limitations: Only blood was sampled, and tissue TCR repertoires likely differ from blood ones.

The germline V gene has CDR1 SQVTM and CDR2 ANQGSEA. The J segment lost 7 bases and the V segment lost 4 bases, leaving 9 bases of the junction unmatched. CDR3 length: 13 residues. Participating donors were healthy, HIV-negative adults free of recent acute infections or vaccinations. Nashville, Tennessee was home to all donors, who were Caucasian adults. CD4+ cells underwent separation, giving CD45RA+ naive and CD45RA-negative memory subsets. The receptor was isolated from a man between 25 and 39 years old in good health. Source material: naive CD4+ T cells sorted from blood. As for subset: CD45RA+ positively selected. The rearrangement links TRBV29-1 to TRBJ1-2; 7 bases are a match to TRBD1. DNA for the CDR3: TGCAGCGTTGGACGTCAGGGGGGGCTTGGCTACACCTTC. It is translated as CSVGRQGGLGYTF.